The clone carrying this T cell receptor (beta chain) has a single count. Antigen: not known. Noted time point: blood 2 weeks post-SBRT. The treatment was: 15 Gy SBRT to primary tumor, nephrectomy 4 weeks later. Clear cell pathology was present in this patient's renal cell carcinoma. The sample originates from a study of radiation and T cells in renal cell carcinoma. V shed 2 bases and J shed 8 bases, with 16 bases lying between them. From germline, CDR1 is ENHRY and CDR2 SYGVKD. CDR3 length: 15 amino acids. Measured with immunoSEQ multiplex PCR; TCRdb has only the in-frame clones, and not every one. The sample holds about 120,000 clones, roughly four fifths seen once. Study results and limitations: Baseline intratumoral clonotype presence is unknown without pretreatment biopsies.

The receptor comes from a woman aged 55-70 years with renal cell carcinoma. The chain carries TRBV10-3 and TRBJ2-4; the D gene is possibly TRBD2 (6 bases). The starting material was blood, obtained from a patient whose treatment included radiotherapy and nephrectomy. The CDR3 region is CAISEPGGVRDIQYF. CDR3 coding DNA: TGTGCCATCAGTGAGCCGGGCGGGGTTCGGGACATTCAGTACTTC.